A selection of T cell receptor beta chains follows, all from one sample in a study of CD8 T cells in ankylosing spondylitis. One entry per CDR3 protein, called by TCRdb with MiXCR from the 5' RACE reads. The data hold about 170,000 distinct CDR3 sequences, with about 17% observed a single time. Sequenced sample: blood, either unsorted or a sorted T cell fraction (not recorded which). Receptors were obtained from a male donor with ankylosing spondylitis or in good health (not recorded which). Each CDR3 is given without its conserved first and last residue.

j_call	v_call	cdr3_aa
TRBJ2-7	TRBV5-1	ASSSAPADYGNEQY
TRBJ2-3	TRBV6-1	ASSEAPASPDTQY
TRBJ1-1	TRBV5-5	ASSSIRVYTEAF
TRBJ2-2	TRBV5-1	ASSLKTGNTGELF
TRBJ2-7	TRBV6-1	ASRGGGLNEQY
TRBJ2-1	TRBV28	ASTSAGTSGRNEQF
TRBJ1-1	TRBV7-9	ASSLSVGGQEAF
TRBJ2-1	TRBV20-1	SARGLAGEREQF
TRBJ1-1	TRBV18	ASSPVAQDLNTEAF
TRBJ2-1	TRBV12-3/TRBV12-4	ASSLGGGLGEQF
TRBJ2-1	TRBV27	ASSSALLAGGKYNEQF
TRBJ2-7	TRBV29-1	SVEISHEQY
TRBJ2-1	TRBV5-1	ASRQTSGANNEQF
TRBJ1-1	TRBV5-1	ASSLAGGSGTEAF
TRBJ1-2	TRBV30	AWRLRTHGYT
TRBJ2-1	TRBV5-5	ASSLRLAHNEQF
TRBJ2-1	TRBV10-2	ASQDRAPYNEQF
TRBJ2-7	TRBV28	ASSRPQRGRSLTYEQY
TRBJ1-2	TRBV28	ASNQMTGPLSGYT
TRBJ2-2	TRBV4-1	ASSQDIVDTGELF
TRBJ1-5	TRBV5-6	ASSLFLGGGQPQH
TRBJ2-5	TRBV11-1	ASRATSAETQY
TRBJ1-5	TRBV7-2	ASSPSFGQPQH
TRBJ2-1	TRBV28	ASGFERTGVSYNEQF
TRBJ1-1	TRBV4-1	VSSQARQQGRNTEAF
TRBJ2-7	TRBV3-1	ASSPTGVPYEQY
TRBJ2-3	TRBV10-3	AISASQGSTDTQY
TRBJ1-1	TRBV6-5	ASSYPGGTEAF
TRBJ2-1	TRBV29-1	SGEVGSYNEQF
TRBJ2-1	TRBV2	ASDSGGEQF
TRBJ1-5	TRBV18	ASDAGTVNQPQH
TRBJ2-4	TRBV20-1	SARDPTFGTSGANIQY
TRBJ1-1	TRBV20-1	SAHRGQEAF
TRBJ2-1	TRBV7-9	ASSRGGNEQF
TRBJ1-4	TRBV5-1	ASSLGARSNEKLF
TRBJ2-2	TRBV5-1	ASSFETGELF
TRBJ2-7	TRBV4-1	ASSLEQGGSYEQY
TRBJ2-5	TRBV20-1	SARAPGLAGGETQY
TRBJ2-3	TRBV7-2	ASSSTPTRATQY
TRBJ2-6	TRBV6-1	ASSMDGGPPSSGANVLT
TRBJ2-3	TRBV29-1	SGISTGTDTQY
TRBJ2-3	TRBV12-3/TRBV12-4	ASSAVGLAGEWDIDTQY
TRBJ2-5	TRBV29-1	SAMTEAQETQY
TRBJ1-2	TRBV5-1	ASSLSGPADGYT
TRBJ2-7	TRBV28	ASSIGLAGGSYEQY
TRBJ1-1	TRBV4-1	ASSPRDLNTEAF
TRBJ1-3	TRBV5-1	ASSGYSGNTIY
TRBJ2-1	TRBV7-9	ASSAPQGVNEQF